This T cell receptor (beta chain) was identified in a study of cytomegalovirus exposure and HLA in healthy donors. The protocol was immunoSEQ multiplex PCR, while the TCRdb copy is restricted to in-frame clones and leaves out a portion. The sample yields more than 45,000 clones, roughly 94% seen once. CDR3 length: 16 amino acids. The germline V gene encodes CDR1 SGHAT and CDR2 FQNNGV. Trimming stripped 1 base from V and 2 bases from J, with 13 bases between. V gene TRBV11-2 combines with J gene TRBJ2-3, with TRBD2 as a possible D gene (6 bases). The source is a young man in good health and CMV-seronegative. Sample: PBMCs. Here the CDR3 reads CASSLASVTTTDTQYF. CDR3 DNA sequence: TGTGCCAGCAGCTTAGCTAGCGTCACTACCACAGATACGCAGTATTTT.